Listed below are T cell receptor beta chains from one sample, sequenced in a study of T cell responses to AZD1222 COVID-19 vaccine. Profiled with immunoSEQ multiplex PCR; TCRdb holds only in-frame clones, not every one. The repertoire consists of about 130,000 clones, with approximately 90% occurring once and the leading ten covering 1.5%. The source was peripheral blood, collected on day 0 of AZD1222 vaccination. The receptors were sampled from an adult in good health. Both conserved end residues are part of each CDR3. Each record gives: D gene, clone size, V gene, J gene, CDR3 protein, CDR3 DNA. A D gene is named only where the DNA matches it firmly. The size entry is marked missing in some rows and otherwise reads once, few, many or a size class.

-,-,TRBV5-1,TRBJ2-3,CASSVQTVGDTQYF,TGCGCCAGCAGCGTACAAACGGTTGGGGATACGCAGTATTTT
TRBD1,-,TRBV3-1/TRBV3-2,TRBJ2-5,CASRFAGTGGRETQYF,TGTGCCAGCAGATTCGCGGGGACAGGGGGCCGAGAGACCCAGTACTTC
-,once,TRBV5-6,TRBJ1-1,CASSFRVLMNTEAFF,TGTGCCAGCAGCTTTAGAGTTCTTATGAACACTGAAGCTTTCTTT
-,-,TRBV19,TRBJ1-2,CASSLPREGNYGYTF,TGTGCCAGTAGTCTCCCTAGGGAGGGAAACTATGGCTACACCTTC
-,-,TRBV18,TRBJ2-3,CASSPREAAGDTQYF,TGTGCCAGCTCACCACGAGAAGCGGCGGGGGATACGCAGTATTTT
-,-,TRBV30,TRBJ1-6,CAWSFGSQAGQSPLHF,TGTGCCTGGAGTTTTGGGTCACAGGCCGGACAGTCACCCCTCCACTTT
-,-,TRBV2,TRBJ1-2,CASSEGQGSGYGYTF,TGTGCCAGCAGTGAAGGTCAGGGATCCGGCTATGGCTACACCTTC
TRBD1,-,TRBV30,TRBJ1-2,CAWSRDSYGYTF,TGTGCCTGGAGCCGGGACAGTTATGGCTACACCTTC
TRBD1,once,TRBV2,TRBJ2-7,CAISRDRGYEQYF,TGTGCCATCTCTAGGGACAGGGGTTACGAGCAGTACTTC
-,-,TRBV6-5,TRBJ2-7,CATTGGAGATYEQYF,TGTGCCACCACAGGGGGTGCGGGGGCTACCTACGAGCAGTACTTC
TRBD1,-,TRBV15,TRBJ1-1,CATNTLRTGETEAFF,TGTGCCACCAACACTCTTAGGACAGGGGAAACTGAAGCTTTCTTT
-,-,TRBV11-2,TRBJ1-1,CASSLALLVGYTEAFF,TGTGCCAGCAGCTTAGCCCTCCTTGTGGGGTACACTGAAGCTTTCTTT
-,-,TRBV19,TRBJ1-6,CASSTGTANSPLHF,TGTGCCAGTAGTACTGGGACCGCAAATTCACCCCTCCACTTT
-,-,TRBV6-5,TRBJ1-1,CASKTSMNTEAFF,TGTGCCAGCAAGACCTCCATGAACACTGAAGCTTTCTTT
-,-,TRBV5-1,TRBJ2-3,CASSLGGVVATDTQYF,TGCGCCAGCAGCTTGGGGGGCGTGGTGGCCACAGATACGCAGTATTTT
-,-,TRBV7-9,TRBJ2-3,CASSLARGDTDTQYF,TGTGCCAGCAGCTTAGCGCGAGGGGACACAGATACGCAGTATTTT
-,many,TRBV3-1/TRBV3-2,TRBJ1-1,CASSQGQVLNTEAFF,TGTGCCAGCAGCCAAGGACAGGTTTTGAACACTGAAGCTTTCTTT
TRBD1,few,TRBV19,TRBJ1-1,CASTRQGRDTEAFF,TGTGCCAGTACCCGACAGGGGCGGGACACTGAAGCTTTCTTT
-,-,TRBV13,TRBJ1-3,CASTEEGSSGNTIYF,TGTGCCAGCACCGAAGAGGGGAGTTCTGGAAACACCATATATTTT
TRBD1,-,TRBV4-3,TRBJ1-5,CASSPTLIPLRGREGQPQHF,TGCGCCAGCAGCCCAACCTTAATTCCTCTCAGGGGGCGCGAGGGACAGCCCCAGCATTTT
TRBD1,-,TRBV10-3,TRBJ2-5,CAISAPSRDSRIETQYF,TGTGCCATCAGTGCGCCCTCCCGGGACAGCCGTATCGAGACCCAGTACTTC
-,-,TRBV7-2,TRBJ1-4,CASSSDGTNEKLFF,TGTGCCAGCAGCTCCGACGGAACTAATGAAAAACTGTTTTTT
-,-,TRBV18,TRBJ1-3,CASSPMTETSGNTIYF,TGTGCCAGCTCACCAATGACAGAAACCTCTGGAAACACCATATATTTT
-,-,TRBV27,TRBJ2-6,CASSNRMGGANVLTF,TGTGCCAGCAGCAACCGGATGGGTGGGGCCAACGTCCTGACTTTC
TRBD2,-,TRBV6-4,TRBJ2-2,CASSGTTNTGELFF,TGTGCCAGTTCCGGGACTACGAACACCGGGGAGCTGTTTTTT
-,-,TRBV5-1,TRBJ2-1,CASSSTRYSYNEQFF,TGCGCCAGCAGCTCGACACGTTACTCCTACAATGAGCAGTTCTTC
-,-,TRBV27,TRBJ2-4,CASRRTGGNIQHF,TGTGCCAGCAGACGGACGGGTGGGAACATTCAGCACTTC
-,-,TRBV6-2/TRBV6-3,TRBJ2-2,CASSNTGELFF,TGTGCCAGCAGCAACACCGGGGAGCTGTTTTTT
TRBD1,-,TRBV27,TRBJ1-1,CASGGTVNTEAFF,TGTGCCAGCGGAGGGACAGTGAACACTGAAGCTTTCTTT
-,-,TRBV4-1,TRBJ2-7,CASSLGDSLSYEQYF,TGCGCCAGCAGCCTCGGGGATTCCCTCTCCTACGAGCAGTACTTC
-,-,TRBV30,TRBJ2-1,CAWSKHNNEQFF,TGTGCCTGGAGTAAACATAACAATGAGCAGTTCTTC